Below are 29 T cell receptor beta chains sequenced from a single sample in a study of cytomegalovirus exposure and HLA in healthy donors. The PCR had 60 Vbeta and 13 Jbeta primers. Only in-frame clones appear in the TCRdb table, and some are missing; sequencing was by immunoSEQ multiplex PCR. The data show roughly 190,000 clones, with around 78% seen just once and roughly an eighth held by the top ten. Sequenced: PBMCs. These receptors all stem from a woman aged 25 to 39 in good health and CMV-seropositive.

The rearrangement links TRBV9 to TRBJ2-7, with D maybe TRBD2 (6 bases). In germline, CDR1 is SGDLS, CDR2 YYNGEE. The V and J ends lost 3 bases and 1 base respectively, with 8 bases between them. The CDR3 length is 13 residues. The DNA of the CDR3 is TGTGCCAGCAGCGGCCGGGGGTCCTACGAGCAGTACTTC. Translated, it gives CASSGRGSYEQYF.

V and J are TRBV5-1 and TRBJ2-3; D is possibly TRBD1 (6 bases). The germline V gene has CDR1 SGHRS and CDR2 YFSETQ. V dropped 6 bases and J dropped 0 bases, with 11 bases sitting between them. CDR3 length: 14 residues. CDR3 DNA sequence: TGCGCCAGCAAGCCAGGGGCTAGCACAGATACGCAGTATTTT. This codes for CASKPGASTDTQYF.

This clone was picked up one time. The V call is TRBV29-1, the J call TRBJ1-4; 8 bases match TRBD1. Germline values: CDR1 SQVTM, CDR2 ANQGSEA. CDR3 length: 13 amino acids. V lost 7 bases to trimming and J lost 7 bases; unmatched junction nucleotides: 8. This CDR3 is CSGQTGGREKLFF. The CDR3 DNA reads TGCAGCGGTCAAACAGGGGGGCGTGAAAAACTGTTTTTT.

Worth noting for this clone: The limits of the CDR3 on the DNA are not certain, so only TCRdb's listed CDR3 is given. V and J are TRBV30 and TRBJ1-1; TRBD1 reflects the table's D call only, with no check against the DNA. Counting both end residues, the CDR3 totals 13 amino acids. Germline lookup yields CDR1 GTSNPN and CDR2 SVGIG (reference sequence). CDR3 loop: CACRFGVGDGTFF.

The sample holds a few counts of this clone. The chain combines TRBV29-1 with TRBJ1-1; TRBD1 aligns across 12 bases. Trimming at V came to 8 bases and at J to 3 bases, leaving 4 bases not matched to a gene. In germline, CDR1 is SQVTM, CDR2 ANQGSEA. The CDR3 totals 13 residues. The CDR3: CSTGQGADTEAFF. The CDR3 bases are TGCAGCACGGGACAGGGGGCTGACACTGAAGCTTTCTTT.

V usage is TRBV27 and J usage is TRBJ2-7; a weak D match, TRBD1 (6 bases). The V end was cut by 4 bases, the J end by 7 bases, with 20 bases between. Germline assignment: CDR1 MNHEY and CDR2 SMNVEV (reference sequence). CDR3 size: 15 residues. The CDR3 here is CASSSLGASQGEQYF. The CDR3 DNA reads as TGTGCCAGCAGTTCGCTGGGGGCCTCCCAGGGGGAGCAGTACTTC.

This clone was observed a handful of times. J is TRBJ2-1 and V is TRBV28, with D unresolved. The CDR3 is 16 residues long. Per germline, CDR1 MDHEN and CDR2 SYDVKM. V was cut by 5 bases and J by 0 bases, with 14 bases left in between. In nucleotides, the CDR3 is TGTGCCAGCAGTACCCTCATTGAGAGCTCCTACAATGAGCAGTTCTTC. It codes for CASSTLIESSYNEQFF.

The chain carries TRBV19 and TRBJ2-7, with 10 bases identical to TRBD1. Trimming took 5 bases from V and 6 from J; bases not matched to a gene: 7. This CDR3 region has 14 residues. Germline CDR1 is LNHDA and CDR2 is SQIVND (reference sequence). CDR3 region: CASSPGTGVGEQYF. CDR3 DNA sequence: TGTGCCAGTAGTCCCGGGACAGGGGTTGGCGAGCAGTACTTC.

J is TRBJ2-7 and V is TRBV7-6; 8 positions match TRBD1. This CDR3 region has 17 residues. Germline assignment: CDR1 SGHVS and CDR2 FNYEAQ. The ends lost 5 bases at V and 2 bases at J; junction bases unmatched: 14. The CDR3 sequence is CASSLPPGQGRTYEQYF. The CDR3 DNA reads TGTGCCAGCAGCCTTCCGCCAGGACAGGGTCGGACCTACGAGCAGTACTTC.

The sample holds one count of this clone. The CDR3 DNA reads TGCGCCAGCAGCTTAGTAGCGGGGGGTACGCCCAATGAGCAGTTCTTC. It is translated as CASSLVAGGTPNEQFF. The rearrangement joins TRBV5-1 to TRBJ2-1, with 10 bases identical to TRBD2. V lost 2 bases and J lost 6; bases outside the gene matches: 8. Germline values: CDR1 SGHRS, CDR2 YFSETQ. The CDR3 runs 16 residues.

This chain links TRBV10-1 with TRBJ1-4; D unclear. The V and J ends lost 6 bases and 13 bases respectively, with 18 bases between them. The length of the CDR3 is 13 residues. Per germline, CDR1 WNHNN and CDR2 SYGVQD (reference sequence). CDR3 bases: TGCGCCAGCAGCCTCGCCCGAAACGCCAGACTGTTTTTT. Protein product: CASSLARNARLFF.

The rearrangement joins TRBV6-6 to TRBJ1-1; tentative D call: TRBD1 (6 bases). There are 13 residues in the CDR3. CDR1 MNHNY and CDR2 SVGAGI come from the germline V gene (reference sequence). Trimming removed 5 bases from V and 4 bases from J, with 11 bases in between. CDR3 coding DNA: TGTGCCAGCAGTATACAGGGTACCACTGAAGCTTTCTTT. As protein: CASSIQGTTEAFF.

CDR3: CASSLWGTSNQPQHF. The CDR3 bases are TGTGCCAGCAGCTTATGGGGCACCAGCAATCAGCCCCAGCATTTT. V is TRBV5-5 and J is TRBJ1-5; maybe TRBD1 (5 bases). V dropped 2 bases and J dropped 1 base, with 10 bases sitting between them. This CDR3 region has 15 residues. In germline, CDR1 is SGHKS, CDR2 YYEKEE (reference sequence).

The CDR3 nucleotides read TGTGCCAGCAGCCTCATGGGGCGGGGTCGCACAGATACGCAGTATTTT. As protein: CASSLMGRGRTDTQYF. This chain joins TRBV11-2 and TRBJ2-3; D perhaps matches TRBD2 (6 bases). The CDR3 loop spans 16 amino acids. The V end lost 5 bases, the J end lost 1 base, and 16 bases lay between the germline ends. Germline-derived CDR1 and CDR2 are SGHAT and FQNNGV. Full variable domain (outside the CDR3, taken from reference TRBV11-2 and TRBJ2-3): EAGVAQSPRYKIIEKRQSVAFWCNPISGHATLYWYQQILGQGPKLLIQFQNNGVVDDSQLPKDRFSAERLKGVDSTLKIQPAKLEDSAVYLCASSLMGRGRTDTQYFGPGTRLTVL.

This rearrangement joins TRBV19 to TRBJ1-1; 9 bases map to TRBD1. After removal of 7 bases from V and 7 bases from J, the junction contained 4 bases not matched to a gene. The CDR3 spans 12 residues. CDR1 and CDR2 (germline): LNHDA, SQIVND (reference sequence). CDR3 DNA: TGTGCCAGTAAGAACAGGGGGCTTGAAGCTTTCTTT. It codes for CASKNRGLEAFF.

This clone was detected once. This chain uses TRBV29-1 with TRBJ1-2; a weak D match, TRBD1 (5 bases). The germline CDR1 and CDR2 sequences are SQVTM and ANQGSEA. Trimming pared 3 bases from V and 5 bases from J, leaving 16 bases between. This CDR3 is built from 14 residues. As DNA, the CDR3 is TGCAGCGTTGATGGGAGGGGTGGGCTATATGGCTACACCTTC. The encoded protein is CSVDGRGGLYGYTF.

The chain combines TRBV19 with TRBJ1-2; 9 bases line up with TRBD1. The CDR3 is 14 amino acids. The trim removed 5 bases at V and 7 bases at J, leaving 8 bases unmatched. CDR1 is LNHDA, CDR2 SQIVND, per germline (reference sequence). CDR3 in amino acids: CASSPLGTGSGYTF. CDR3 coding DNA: TGTGCCAGTAGTCCGCTTGGGACAGGGAGTGGCTACACCTTC. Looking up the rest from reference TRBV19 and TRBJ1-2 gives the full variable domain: DGGITQSPKYLFRKEGQNVTLSCEQNLNHDAMYWYRQDPGQGLRLIYYSQIVNDFQKGDIAEGYSVSREKKESFPLTVTSAQKNPTAFYLCASSPLGTGSGYTFGSGTRLTVV.

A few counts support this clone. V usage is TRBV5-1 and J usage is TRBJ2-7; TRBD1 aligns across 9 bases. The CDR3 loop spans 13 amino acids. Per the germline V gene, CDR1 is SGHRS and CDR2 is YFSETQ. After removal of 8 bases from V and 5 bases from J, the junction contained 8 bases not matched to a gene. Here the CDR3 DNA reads TGCGCCAGTTACCGGGACAGGGTAAACGAGCAGTACTTC. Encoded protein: CASYRDRVNEQYF.

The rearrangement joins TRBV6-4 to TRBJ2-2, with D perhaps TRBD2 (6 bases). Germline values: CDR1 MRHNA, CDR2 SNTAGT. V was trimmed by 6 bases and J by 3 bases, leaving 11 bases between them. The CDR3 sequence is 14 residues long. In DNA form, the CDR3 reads TGTGCCAGCAGACGGACGGGAGACACCGGGGAGCTGTTTTTT. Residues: CASRRTGDTGELFF.

CDR3 loop: CASSHTGAGNTIYF. CDR3 in DNA: TGTGCCAGCAGTCATACAGGGGCAGGAAACACCATATATTTT. V is TRBV6-6 and J is TRBJ1-3, with 7 nucleotides matching TRBD1. J gave up 4 bases and V 5 bases, and 5 bases lay outside the gene matches. Germline values: CDR1 MNHNY, CDR2 SVGAGI (reference sequence). The length of the CDR3 is 14 residues.

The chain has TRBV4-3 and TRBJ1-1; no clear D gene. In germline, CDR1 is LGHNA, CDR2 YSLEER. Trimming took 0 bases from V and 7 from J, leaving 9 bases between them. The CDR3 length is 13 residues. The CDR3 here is CASSQDSWSEAFF. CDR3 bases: TGCGCCAGCAGCCAAGACAGTTGGAGTGAAGCTTTCTTT.

The CDR3, as DNA: TGTGCCAGCAGCTTTCTCTCCCGGGGTTCCTACGAGCAGTACTTC. Its protein product is CASSFLSRGSYEQYF. The chain employs TRBV5-6 and TRBJ2-7, with a possible D match to TRBD2 (5 bases). The CDR3 has 15 residues. V lost 2 bases and J lost 1, with 13 bases in between. Germline assignment: CDR1 SGHDT and CDR2 YYEEEE.

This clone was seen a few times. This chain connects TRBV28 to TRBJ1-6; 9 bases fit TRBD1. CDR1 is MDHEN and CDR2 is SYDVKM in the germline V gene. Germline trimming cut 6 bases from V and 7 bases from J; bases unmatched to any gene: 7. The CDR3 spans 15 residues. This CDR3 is CASRQRDRDNSPLHF. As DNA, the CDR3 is TGTGCCAGCAGACAGAGGGACAGGGACAATTCACCCCTCCACTTT.

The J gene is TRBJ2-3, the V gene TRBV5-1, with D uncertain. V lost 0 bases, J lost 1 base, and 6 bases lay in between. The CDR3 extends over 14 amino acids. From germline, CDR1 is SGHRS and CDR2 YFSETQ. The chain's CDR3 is CASSLVYGTDTQYF. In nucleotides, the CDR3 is TGCGCCAGCAGCTTGGTATATGGCACAGATACGCAGTATTTT.

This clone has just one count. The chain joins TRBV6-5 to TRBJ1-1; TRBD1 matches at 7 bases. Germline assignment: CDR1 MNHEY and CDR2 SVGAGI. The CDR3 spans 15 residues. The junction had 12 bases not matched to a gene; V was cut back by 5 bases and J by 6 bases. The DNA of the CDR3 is TGTGCCAGCAGTAACCACCGGGACAGATTCCCTGAAGCTTTCTTT. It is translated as CASSNHRDRFPEAFF.

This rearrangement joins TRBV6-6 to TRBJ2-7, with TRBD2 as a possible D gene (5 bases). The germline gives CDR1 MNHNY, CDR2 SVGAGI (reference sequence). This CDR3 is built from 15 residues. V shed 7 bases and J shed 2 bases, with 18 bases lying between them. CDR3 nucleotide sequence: TGTGCCAGCATCCCCCATGGTAGCGCGACCTACGAGCAGTACTTC. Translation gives CASIPHGSATYEQYF.

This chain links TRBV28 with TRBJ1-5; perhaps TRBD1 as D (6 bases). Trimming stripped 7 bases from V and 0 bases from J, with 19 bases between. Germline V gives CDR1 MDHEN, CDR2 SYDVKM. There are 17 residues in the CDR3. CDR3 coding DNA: TGTGCCAGCACCGACACCGGGACATGGTATAGCAATCAGCCCCAGCATTTT. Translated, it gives CASTDTGTWYSNQPQHF.

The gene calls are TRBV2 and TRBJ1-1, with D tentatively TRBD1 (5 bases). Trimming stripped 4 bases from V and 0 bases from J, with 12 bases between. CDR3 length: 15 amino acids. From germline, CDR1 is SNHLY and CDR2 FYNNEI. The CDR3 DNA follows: TGTGCCAGCAGTGGGGGCAGCAGTATGAACACTGAAGCTTTCTTT. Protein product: CASSGGSSMNTEAFF.

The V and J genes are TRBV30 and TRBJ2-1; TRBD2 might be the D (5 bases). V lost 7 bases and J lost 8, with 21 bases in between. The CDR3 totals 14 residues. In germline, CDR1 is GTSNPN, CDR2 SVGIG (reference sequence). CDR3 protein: CASTAGSGVYEQFF. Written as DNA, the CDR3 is TGTGCCTCAACGGCGGGTTCCGGTGTCTATGAGCAGTTCTTC.